Listed here is a single T cell receptor beta chain. Its matching antigen is unknown. Researchers ran the PCR with 60 Vbeta and 13 Jbeta primers. Clones were read by immunoSEQ multiplex PCR, and TCRdb kept only the in-frame ones, dropping some. The table lists tens of thousands of clones, with 5% to 6.5% in the top ten. CDR1 ENHRY and CDR2 SYGVKD come from the germline V gene. CDR3 length: 17 residues. Between the trimmed V and J ends, which lost 0 bases and 3 bases, there was a span of 17 bases. This sample is drawn from a study of cytomegalovirus exposure and HLA in healthy donors. The wider study: There were some 400 genotyped donors. Of these, about 81% fell in the genetic ancestry cluster associated with self-reported Caucasian donors. The study, taken as a whole, reports: It was likely that a cluster of highly shared sequence variants was a sequencing artifact. TRBV6-2, TRBV6-3 and other indistinguishable V segments were excluded. Reportedly, cytomegalovirus status was diagnosed with high sensitivity and specificity.

V usage is TRBV10-3 and J usage is TRBJ1-2; unclear D gene. This TCR derives from a girl between 10 and 17 years old in good health and CMV-seropositive. The sequenced material came from PBMCs. CDR3 protein: CAISESLPGREDYGYTF. The CDR3 nucleotides are TGTGCCATCAGTGAGTCCCTGCCGGGGAGGGAGGACTATGGCTACACCTTC.